The text below deals with one TCR beta chain. The CDR3 consists of 15 residues. The germline gives CDR1 SGHTA, CDR2 FQGTGA. Between the trimmed V and J ends, which lost 5 bases and 4 bases, there was a span of 17 bases. Sequencing used immunoSEQ multiplex PCR; TCRdb keeps in-frame clones, though not all of them. The profile shows about 50,000 clones, nearly 85% of them singletons. This record belongs to a study of OX40 agonist ivuxolimab in advanced cancers. This chain joins TRBV7-3 and TRBJ1-1, with D possibly matching TRBD1 (6 bases). The receptor was isolated from an adult with an advanced solid tumor such as melanoma, head and neck, liver or kidney cancer. The sequences come from CD4+ or CD8+ T cells sorted from blood, collected in a trial of the OX40 agonist ivuxolimab. For the CDR3, the DNA is TGTGCCAGCAGCCCACGGGGGGGCTGGGCCACTGAAGCTTTCTTT. Its protein is CASSPRGGWATEAFF.